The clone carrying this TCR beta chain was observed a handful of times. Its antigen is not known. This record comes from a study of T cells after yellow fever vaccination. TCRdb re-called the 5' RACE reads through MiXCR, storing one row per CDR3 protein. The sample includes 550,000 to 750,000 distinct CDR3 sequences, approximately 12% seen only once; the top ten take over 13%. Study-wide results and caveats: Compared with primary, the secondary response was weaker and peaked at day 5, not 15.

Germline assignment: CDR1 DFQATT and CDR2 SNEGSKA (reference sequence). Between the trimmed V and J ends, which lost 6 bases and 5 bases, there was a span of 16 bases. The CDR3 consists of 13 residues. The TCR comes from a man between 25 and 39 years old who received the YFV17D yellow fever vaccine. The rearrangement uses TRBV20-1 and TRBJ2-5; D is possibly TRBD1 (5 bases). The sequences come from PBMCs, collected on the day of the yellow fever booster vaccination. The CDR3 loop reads CSAAQGEMETQYF. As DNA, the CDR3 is TGCAGTGCCGCTCAGGGCGAGATGGAGACCCAGTACTTC.